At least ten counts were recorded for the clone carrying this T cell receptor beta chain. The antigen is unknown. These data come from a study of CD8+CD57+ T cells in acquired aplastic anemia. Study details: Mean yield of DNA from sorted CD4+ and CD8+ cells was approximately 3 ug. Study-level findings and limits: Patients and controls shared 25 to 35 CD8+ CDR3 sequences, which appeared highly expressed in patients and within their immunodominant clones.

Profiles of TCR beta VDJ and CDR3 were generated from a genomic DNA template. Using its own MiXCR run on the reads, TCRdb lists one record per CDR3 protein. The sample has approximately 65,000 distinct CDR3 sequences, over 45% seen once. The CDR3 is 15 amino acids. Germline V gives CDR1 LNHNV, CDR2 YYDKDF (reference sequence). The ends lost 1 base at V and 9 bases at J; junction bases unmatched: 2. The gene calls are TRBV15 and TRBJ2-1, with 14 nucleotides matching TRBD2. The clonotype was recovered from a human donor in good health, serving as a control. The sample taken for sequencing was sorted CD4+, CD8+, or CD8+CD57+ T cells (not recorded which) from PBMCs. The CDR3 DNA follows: TGTGCCACCAGCAGAGGGGGGACTAGCGGGAGTGAGCAGTTCTTC. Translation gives CATSRGGTSGSEQFF. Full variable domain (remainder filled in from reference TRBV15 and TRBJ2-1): DAMVIQNPRYQVTQFGKPVTLSCSQTLNHNVMYWYQQKSSQAPKLLFHYYDKDFNNEADTPDNFQSRRPNTSFCFLDIRSPGLGDTAMYLCATSRGGTSGSEQFFGPGTRLTVL.